This T cell receptor beta chain was obtained from a study of T cell responses to AZD1222 COVID-19 vaccine. Of note for this clone: Its specificity is unknown.

Profiled with immunoSEQ multiplex PCR; TCRdb holds only in-frame clones, not every one. The sample lists roughly 140,000 clones, around 86% occurring once. The germline CDR1 and CDR2 sequences are SGHRS and YFSETQ. The ends lost 0 bases at V and 0 bases at J; junction bases unmatched: 5. The CDR3 runs 18 residues. Overall study findings and caveats: Spike-specific TCR depth and breadth grew after two AZD1222 doses.

The V gene is TRBV5-1, the J gene TRBJ2-1, with TRBD2 identical over 11 bases. The starting material was peripheral blood, obtained 28 days after the second AZD1222 dose. The TCR was taken from an adult who received the AZD1222 COVID-19 vaccine. CDR3 amino acids: CASSLEGLAVSSYNEQFF. CDR3 sequence (DNA): TGCGCCAGCAGCTTGGAGGGACTAGCGGTGAGCTCCTACAATGAGCAGTTCTTC.